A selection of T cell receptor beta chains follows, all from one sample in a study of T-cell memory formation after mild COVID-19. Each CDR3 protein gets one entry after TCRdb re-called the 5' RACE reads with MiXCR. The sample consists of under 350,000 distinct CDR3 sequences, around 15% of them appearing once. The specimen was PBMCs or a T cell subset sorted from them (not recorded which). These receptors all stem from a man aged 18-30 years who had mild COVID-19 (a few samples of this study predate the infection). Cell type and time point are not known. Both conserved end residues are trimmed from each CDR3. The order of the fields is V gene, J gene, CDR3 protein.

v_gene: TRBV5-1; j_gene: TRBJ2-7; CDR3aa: ASSVEQKYEQY
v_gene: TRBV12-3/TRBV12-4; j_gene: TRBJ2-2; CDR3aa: ASIKLAGGNTGELF
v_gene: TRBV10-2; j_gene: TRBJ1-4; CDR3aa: ASKHRGGEKLF
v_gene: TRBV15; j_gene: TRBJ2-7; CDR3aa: ATSLGTSGVYEQY
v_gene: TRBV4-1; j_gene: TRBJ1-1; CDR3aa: ASSQDMEGRTEAF
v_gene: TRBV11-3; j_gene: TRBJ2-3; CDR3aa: ASSFKPTDTQY
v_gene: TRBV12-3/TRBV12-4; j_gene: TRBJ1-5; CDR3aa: ASSLDAYPGVNQPQH
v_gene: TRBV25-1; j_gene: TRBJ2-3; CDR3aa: ASSVGGGRPTDTQY
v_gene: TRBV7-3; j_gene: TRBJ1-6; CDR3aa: ASSFRTMGRNSPLH
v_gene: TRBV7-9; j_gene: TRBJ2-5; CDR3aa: ASSRRGAETQY
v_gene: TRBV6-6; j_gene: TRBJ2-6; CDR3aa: ASREDSSGANVLT
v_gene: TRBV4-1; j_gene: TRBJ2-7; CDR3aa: ASSQELRAKRREQY
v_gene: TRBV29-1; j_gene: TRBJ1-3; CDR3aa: SVEESGSGNTIY
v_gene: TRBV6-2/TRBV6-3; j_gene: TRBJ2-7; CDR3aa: ASSRDQGPYEQY
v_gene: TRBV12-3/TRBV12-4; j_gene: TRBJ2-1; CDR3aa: ASARTASSYNEQF
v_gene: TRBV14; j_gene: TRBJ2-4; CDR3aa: ASSRGGREY